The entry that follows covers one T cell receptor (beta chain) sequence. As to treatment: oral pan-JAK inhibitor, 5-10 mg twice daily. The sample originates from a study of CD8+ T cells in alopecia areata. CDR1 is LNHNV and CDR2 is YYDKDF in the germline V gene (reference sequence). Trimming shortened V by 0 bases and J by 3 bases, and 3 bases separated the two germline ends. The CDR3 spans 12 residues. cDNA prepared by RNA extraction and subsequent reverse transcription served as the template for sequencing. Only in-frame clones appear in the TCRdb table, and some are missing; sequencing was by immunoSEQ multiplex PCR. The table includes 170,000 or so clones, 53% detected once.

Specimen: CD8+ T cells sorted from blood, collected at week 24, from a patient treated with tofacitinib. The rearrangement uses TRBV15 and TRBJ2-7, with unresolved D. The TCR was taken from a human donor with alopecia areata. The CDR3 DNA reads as TGTGCCACCAGCAGAGAAAGCTACGAGCAGTACTTC. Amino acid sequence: CATSRESYEQYF.